Below, 21 T cell receptor beta chains from the same sample are listed, as sequenced in a study of T cell responses to AZD1222 COVID-19 vaccine. The table came from immunoSEQ multiplex PCR; TCRdb's copy has only in-frame clones and leaves some out. The data show roughly 120,000 clones, 80% to 90% seen once. Sequenced here: peripheral blood, sampled on day 0 of AZD1222 vaccination. The source of these receptors is an adult in good health.

The chain has TRBV5-4 and TRBJ1-2; D call uncertain. V dropped 0 bases and J dropped 8 bases, with 11 bases sitting between them. The CDR3 contains 13 residues. Germline V gene sequence: CDR1 SGHNT, CDR2 YYREEE (reference sequence). CDR3 in amino acids: CASSLGPQTGYTF. CDR3 bases: TGTGCCAGCAGCTTGGGCCCCCAAACGGGCTACACCTTC.

The CDR3 DNA reads TGTGCCAGCAGCCAAACCCATTCTAGCGGGACATACAATGAGCAGTTCTTC. As protein: CASSQTHSSGTYNEQFF. The chain links TRBV3-1 (or the pseudogene TRBV3-2) to TRBJ2-1; 9 nucleotides agree with TRBD2. The CDR3 covers 17 residues. Trimming cost V 2 bases and J 4 bases; bases outside gene matches: 9. Germline loops: CDR1 LGHDT, CDR2 YNNKEL (reference sequence).

The V call is TRBV6-6, the J call TRBJ1-1; D not resolved. This CDR3 spans 14 amino acids. Germline assignment: CDR1 MNHNY and CDR2 SVGAGI (reference sequence). V gave up 0 bases and J gave up 0 bases, with 5 bases separating them. The CDR3 region has the DNA TGTGCCAGCAGTTACTCTGGGCTGAACACTGAAGCTTTCTTT. Residues: CASSYSGLNTEAFF.

The chain carries TRBV7-2 and TRBJ2-3; 11 bases fit TRBD2. Germline CDR1 SGHTA, CDR2 FQGNSA. This CDR3 is built from 16 residues. Germline trimming cut 5 bases from V and 2 bases from J; bases unmatched to any gene: 6. CDR3 loop: CASSVTGLAATDTQYF. DNA for the CDR3: TGTGCCAGCAGCGTCACGGGACTAGCGGCCACAGATACGCAGTATTTT.

The CDR3 here is CASGRQGIYEQYF. CDR3 DNA: TGTGCCAGTGGGAGGCAGGGCATATACGAGCAGTACTTC. This chain uses TRBV3-1 (or the pseudogene TRBV3-2) with TRBJ2-7; possibly TRBD2 for D (6 bases). CDR1 and CDR2 (germline): LGHDT, YNNKEL (reference sequence). The CDR3 extends over 13 amino acids. V lost 9 bases and J 4 bases, leaving 16 bases between the germline ends.

The chain uses TRBV7-9 and TRBJ1-1, with 10 positions matching TRBD1. Germline loops: CDR1 SEHNR, CDR2 FQNEAQ (reference sequence). This CDR3 spans 18 amino acids. V was clipped by 6 bases and J by 6 bases; unmatched bases: 19. The CDR3 nucleotides read TGTGCCAGCAGGGCGACAGGGGGCGCCTTATCAGGCGTGGCTGAAGCTTTCTTT. Residues: CASRATGGALSGVAEAFF.

The chain couples TRBV11-3 to TRBJ2-1, with 15 bases that match TRBD2. Germline V gives CDR1 SGHNT, CDR2 YENEEA. The CDR3 loop spans 16 amino acids. Trimming cost V 4 bases and J 8 bases; bases outside gene matches: 6. The CDR3 protein is CASSSRTSGGVDEQFF. The CDR3 DNA reads TGTGCCAGCAGCTCCCGGACTAGCGGGGGGGTCGATGAGCAGTTCTTC. Drawing the rest from reference TRBV11-3 and TRBJ2-1, the complete variable domain is EAGVVQSPRYKIIEKKQPVAFWCNPISGHNTLYWYLQNLGQGPELLIRYENEEAVDDSQLPKDRFSAERLKGVDSTLKIQPAELGDSAVYLCASSSRTSGGVDEQFFGPGTRLTVL.

A few counts support this clone. This chain links TRBV19 with TRBJ2-7; D remains ambiguous. Deletions cut 2 bases from V and 3 bases from J, with 8 bases between. This CDR3 is built from 13 residues. The germline V gene encodes CDR1 LNHDA and CDR2 SQIVND (reference sequence). The chain's CDR3 is CASSIRPDYEQYF. The CDR3 DNA sequence: TGTGCCAGTAGTATAAGGCCAGACTACGAGCAGTACTTC.

The V gene is TRBV24-1, the J gene TRBJ2-3; 7 bases fit TRBD2. Germline CDR1 KGHDR, CDR2 SFDVKD. V lost 8 bases and J lost 2; bases outside the gene matches: 6. The CDR3 loop spans 14 amino acids. This chain's CDR3 is CATNPGTTTDTQYF. CDR3 DNA sequence: TGTGCCACCAACCCCGGGACTACCACAGATACGCAGTATTTT.

The gene calls are TRBV6-5 and TRBJ1-1; D not resolved. The V end lost 5 bases, the J end lost 1 base, and 11 bases lay between the germline ends. This CDR3 is built from 14 residues. The V gene's germline CDR1 is MNHEY and CDR2 SVGAGI. CDR3 sequence reads: CASSLLIENTEAFF. The DNA for the CDR3 is TGTGCCAGCAGTCTACTCATAGAGAACACTGAAGCTTTCTTT.

This chain connects TRBV11-2 to TRBJ2-5, with 7 bases that match TRBD2. Trimming removed 5 bases from V and 4 bases from J; junction bases left unmatched: 7. CDR3 length: 14 amino acids. Germline loops: CDR1 SGHAT, CDR2 FQNNGV. CDR3 region: CASSRGTTPETQYF. The CDR3 bases are TGTGCCAGCAGCCGGGGGACTACCCCAGAGACCCAGTACTTC.

The chain employs TRBV6-5 and TRBJ1-1, with 10 bases matching TRBD1. V shed 2 bases and J 5 bases; nucleotides not matched to a gene: 5. The CDR3 spans 15 residues. Looked up from germline, CDR1 is MNHEY and CDR2 is SVGAGI. CDR3 sequence: CASSYDRGQVTEAFF. The CDR3, as DNA: TGTGCCAGCAGTTACGACAGGGGGCAGGTGACTGAAGCTTTCTTT.

The rearrangement uses TRBV24-1 and TRBJ1-5; maybe TRBD1 (6 bases). From germline, CDR1 is KGHDR and CDR2 SFDVKD. V was shortened by 4 bases and J by 1 base, with 10 bases between the two germline ends. The CDR3 spans 15 residues. CDR3 bases: TGTGCCACCAGTGAAAGCGACAGGAGCAATCAGCCCCAGCATTTT. Translation: CATSESDRSNQPQHF.

This clone was counted once. The J gene is TRBJ1-6, the V gene TRBV7-2, with D possibly TRBD1 on 6 matching bases. Trimming took 6 bases from V and 14 from J, leaving 17 bases between them. Germline V gene data show CDR1 as SGHTA and CDR2 as FQGNSA. This CDR3 region has 13 residues. DNA for the CDR3: TGTGCCAGCAGTCTCGGGGGCGCGCGAGCCCTCCACTTT. It encodes CASSLGGARALHF. The whole variable domain, filled in from reference TRBV7-2 and TRBJ1-6, reads GAGVSQSPSNKVTEKGKDVELRCDPISGHTALYWYRQSLGQGLEFLIYFQGNSAPDKSGLPSDRFSAERTGGSVSTLTIQRTQQEDSAVYLCASSLGGARALHFGNGTRLTVT.

This clone was seen a handful of times. This chain uses TRBV7-9 with TRBJ1-2; possibly TRBD1 for D (5 bases). The germline CDR1 and CDR2 sequences are SEHNR and FQNEAQ (reference sequence). The CDR3 totals 13 residues. Between the trimmed V and J ends, which lost 2 bases and 8 bases, there was a span of 12 bases. CDR3 amino acids: CASSLRESGGYTF. The CDR3 region has the DNA TGTGCCAGCAGCTTAAGAGAATCAGGGGGCTACACCTTC. Full variable domain (rest looked up from reference TRBV7-9 and TRBJ1-2): DTGVSQNPRHKITKRGQNVTFRCDPISEHNRLYWYRQTLGQGPEFLTYFQNEAQLEKSRLLSDRFSAERPKGSFSTLEIQRTEQGDSAMYLCASSLRESGGYTFGSGTRLTVV.

This chain uses TRBV4-1 with TRBJ2-3; tentatively, D is TRBD2 (6 bases). The CDR3 sequence is 17 residues long. With 2 bases removed from V and 1 base from J, the gap between germline ends came to 16 bases. Per germline, CDR1 MGHRA and CDR2 YSYEKL. CDR3 coding DNA: TGCGCCAGCAGCCAATCACCAATGTGGGGGGGCACAGATACGCAGTATTTT. This codes for CASSQSPMWGGTDTQYF.

This clone was observed a few times. The chain has TRBV12-5 and TRBJ2-5; the D is unclear. Germline values: CDR1 LGHNT, CDR2 FRNRAP. V dropped 1 base and J dropped 2 bases, with 5 bases sitting between them. CDR3 length: 13 amino acids. CDR3: CASGLDHQETQYF. DNA of the CDR3: TGTGCTAGTGGTTTGGATCATCAAGAGACCCAGTACTTC.

The chain has TRBV3-1 (or the pseudogene TRBV3-2) and TRBJ1-4; TRBD1 is a possible D gene (6 bases). This CDR3 spans 15 amino acids. Per germline, CDR1 LGHDT and CDR2 YNNKEL (reference sequence). Deletions cut 10 bases from V and 8 bases from J, with 23 bases between. CDR3 sequence (DNA): TGTGCCACCTCCGACAGGTCTGCAGGAGGGGAAAAACTGTTTTTT. This gives the protein CATSDRSAGGEKLFF.

The V call is TRBV12-5, the J call TRBJ1-4; the D gene is possibly TRBD1 (6 bases). Germline V gene data show CDR1 as LGHNT and CDR2 as FRNRAP. V was cut by 6 bases and J by 8 bases, with 22 bases left in between. This CDR3 has 16 residues. The CDR3 reads CASGLGQPSAYEKLFF. The DNA for the CDR3 is TGTGCTAGTGGCCTCGGACAGCCCTCAGCCTACGAAAAACTGTTTTTT.

There are many counts of this clone. The chain employs TRBV7-9 and TRBJ2-7; D gene ambiguous. Trimming shortened V by 1 base and J by 9 bases, and 10 bases separated the two germline ends. The germline gives CDR1 SEHNR, CDR2 FQNEAQ (reference sequence). The CDR3 has 12 amino acids. The CDR3 nucleotides are TGTGCCAGCAGCTTAGAGACTGCGGCGCAGTACTTC. This codes for CASSLETAAQYF.

This clone was counted between two and nine times. The V and J genes are TRBV7-8 and TRBJ1-1; D is unresolved. Germline loops: CDR1 SGHVS, CDR2 FQNEAQ. V dropped 1 base and J dropped 2 bases, with 11 bases sitting between them. The CDR3 runs 15 residues. CDR3 sequence reads: CASSLDPGYNTEAFF. Here the CDR3 DNA reads TGTGCCAGCAGCTTAGATCCCGGGTATAACACTGAAGCTTTCTTT.